A single sample gave rise to the 2 T cell receptor beta chains below, sequenced in a study of blood T cells in healthy people across ages. Sample-barcoded 5' priming and a J-beta primer mix drove a second PCR of roughly 6 to 12 cycles. MiXCR, applied by TCRdb to the 5' RACE reads, yields one record per CDR3 protein. The data hold more than 1,400,000 distinct CDR3 sequences, with 35% to 45% observed a single time. Sequencing was done on a sample of blood. These receptors came from a woman under 30 in good health.

V gene TRBV21-1 combines with J gene TRBJ2-7; TRBD2, the table's D call, was not compared with the DNA. TRBV21-1 is termed a pseudogene. This CDR3 is built from 14 residues. In DNA form, the CDR3 reads TGTGCCAGCAGCGGACCGGGACTAGCGATAGAGCAGTACTTC. It encodes CASSGPGLAIEQYF.

This clonotype appeared many times. The gene calls are TRBV25-1 and TRBJ2-7, with a tentative D call TRBD1 (5 bases). Germline V gene lookup returns CDR1 MGHDK and CDR2 SYGVNS. The V gene lost 5 bases and the J gene lost 0 bases, with 8 bases spanning the gap. There are 13 residues in the CDR3. In DNA, the CDR3 is TGTGCCAGCAGTCCCAGGGCCTCCTACGAGCAGTACTTC. The encoded protein is CASSPRASYEQYF.